This section outlines one T cell receptor beta chain sequence together with its context. The sample belongs to a study of T cell changes during pregnancy in multiple sclerosis. There are 14 residues in the CDR3. Germline V gene lookup returns CDR1 SGHNT and CDR2 YYREEE (reference sequence). V lost 0 bases, J lost 5 bases, and 0 bases stayed unmatched. TCRdb's table, derived via immunoSEQ multiplex PCR, lists solely in-frame clones and lacks some. The sample contains approximately 88,000 clones, around 94% of which appear only once. The V call is TRBV5-4, the J call TRBJ2-7; 12 nucleotides line up with TRBD2. Specimen: peripheral blood, collected in the third trimester of pregnancy. The receptor was derived from a female donor with multiple sclerosis, enrolled in a pregnancy study. CDR3 sequence: CASSLGLAGDEQYF. CDR3 DNA: TGTGCCAGCAGCTTGGGACTAGCGGGAGACGAGCAGTACTTC.